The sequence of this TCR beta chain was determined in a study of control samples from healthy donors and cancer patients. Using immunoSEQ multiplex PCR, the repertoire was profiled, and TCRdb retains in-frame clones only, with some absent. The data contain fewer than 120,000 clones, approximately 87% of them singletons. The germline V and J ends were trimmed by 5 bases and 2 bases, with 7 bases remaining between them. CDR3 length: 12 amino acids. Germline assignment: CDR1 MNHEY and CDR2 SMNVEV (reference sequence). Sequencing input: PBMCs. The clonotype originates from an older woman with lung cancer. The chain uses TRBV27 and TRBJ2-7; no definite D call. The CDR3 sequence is CASSPNTYEQYF. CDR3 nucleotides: TGTGCCAGCAGTCCCAACACCTACGAGCAGTACTTC.